This T cell receptor beta chain was sequenced in a study of T cells in Graves' hyperthyroidism and ophthalmopathy. Study details: Sampling of peripheral blood happened at initial diagnosis, prior to any treatment. Findings and limits, study-wide: Model predictions of ophthalmopathy came a median around 6.5 months before onset.

This clonotype appeared many times. No antigen is known for it. The CDR3 runs 12 residues. The J segment lost 5 bases and the V segment lost 7 bases, leaving 6 bases of the junction unmatched. Germline CDR1 GTSNPN, CDR2 SVGIG (reference sequence). Clinical Activity Scores of at least 3, NOSPECS grades of at least 4 and durations under 3 months characterized ophthalmopathy patients. Diagnoses were established using clinical symptoms, serum thyroxine and TRAb, thyroid ultrasound and orbital computed tomography. Amplification of TCR beta CDR3 regions used RNA as the template. An initial round of RT-PCR targeting the TCR CDR3 relied on the HTBI primer set. MiXCR, applied by TCRdb to the multiplex PCR reads, yields one record per CDR3 protein. The sample gives hundreds of thousands of distinct CDR3 sequences, about a sixth of which show up once; around 28% is in the top ten.

This clonotype was sampled from a woman aged 18 to 35 with Graves' ophthalmopathy. Sequences were obtained from blood. The V gene is TRBV30, the J gene TRBJ2-7, with 9 bases aligning to TRBD1. The DNA for the CDR3 is TGTGCCTTGGGACAGGGAGGACACGAGCAGTACTTC. Amino acids: CALGQGGHEQYF. The complete variable domain, with remaining parts taken from reference TRBV30 and TRBJ2-7, reads SQTIHQWPATLVQPVGSPLSLECTVEGTSNPNLYWYRQAAGRGLQLLFYSVGIGQISSEVPQNLSASRPQDRQFILSSKKLLLSDSGFYLCALGQGGHEQYFGPGTRLTVT.